This T cell receptor (beta chain) was sequenced during a study of CD8+ T cells in alopecia areata. Whole-study results and caveats: In scalp and blood, many expanded lesional clones persisted during tofacitinib. Scalp samples also yield sequences from resident alphabeta T cells of normal skin. Expanded CD8+ clones among the top 100, as well as scalp clonality, were significantly decreased by tofacitinib.

The treatment is: oral pan-JAK inhibitor, 5-10 mg twice daily. This clone appeared a single time. What it recognizes is unknown. This CDR3 is built from 16 residues. The V gene end was trimmed by 4 bases and the J gene end by 4 bases; junction bases not matched to a gene: 11. Germline lookup yields CDR1 SGHRS and CDR2 YFSETQ. Extracted from the samples, RNA was reverse transcribed into cDNA to serve as the sequencing template. Clones were sequenced by immunoSEQ multiplex PCR, and TCRdb holds only the in-frame ones, with some missing. The sample has 150,000 to 200,000 clones, more than 50% seen once. V is TRBV5-1 and J is TRBJ2-3; 8 bases are a match to TRBD2. This sequence originates from a human donor with alopecia areata. Source: CD4+ T cells sorted from blood, taken at week 24, from a patient treated with tofacitinib. The CDR3 DNA reads as TGCGCCAGCAGCCCCCAGGCGGGGGGCGGTTCAGATACGCAGTATTTT. Translating it yields CASSPQAGGGSDTQYF.